The present T cell receptor (beta chain) was sequenced within a study of shared clonotypes between healthy human individuals. Notes on the study in general: Relative to clonotypes present in all four donors, those not shared had lower generation probabilities. What naive subsets generally showed was a larger estimated richness than memory subsets showed. In this cohort, only blood was sampled, and tissue repertoires likely differ.

Comment on this clone: Its antigen is undetermined.

Assay runs were performed at deep level. Measured with immunoSEQ multiplex PCR; TCRdb has only the in-frame clones, and not every one. The repertoire has more than 2 million clones, 85% to 95% of them found once; the top ten carry 0.13%. V lost 2 bases, J lost 5 bases, and 10 bases lay in between. The CDR3 sequence is 13 residues long. Looked up from germline, CDR1 is SNHLY and CDR2 is FYNNEI. V and J are TRBV2 and TRBJ2-7; TRBD1 is a possible D gene (5 bases). The TCR comes from a man younger than 35 in good health. Sequenced input: naive CD4+ T cells sorted from blood. This sample's subset: CD45RA+ positively selected. CDR3 loop: CASSEQGWDEQYF. CDR3 nucleotide sequence: TGTGCCAGCAGTGAACAGGGTTGGGACGAGCAGTACTTC.